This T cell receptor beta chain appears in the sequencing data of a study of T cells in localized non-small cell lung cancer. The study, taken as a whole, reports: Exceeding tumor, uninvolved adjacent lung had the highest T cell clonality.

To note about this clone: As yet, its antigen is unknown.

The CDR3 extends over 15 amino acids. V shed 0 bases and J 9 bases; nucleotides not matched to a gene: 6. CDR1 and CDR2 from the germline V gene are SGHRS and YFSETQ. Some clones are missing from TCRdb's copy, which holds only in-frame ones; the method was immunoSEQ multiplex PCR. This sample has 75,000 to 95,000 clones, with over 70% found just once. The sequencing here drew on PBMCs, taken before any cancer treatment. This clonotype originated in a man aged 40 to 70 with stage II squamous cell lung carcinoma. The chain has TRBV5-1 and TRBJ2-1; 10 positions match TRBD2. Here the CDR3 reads CASSLELAGSIEQFF. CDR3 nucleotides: TGCGCCAGCAGCTTGGAACTAGCGGGGTCGATTGAGCAGTTCTTC.